The rows below give T cell receptor beta chains drawn from one sample of a study of shared clonotypes between healthy human individuals. Generated by immunoSEQ multiplex PCR, the TCRdb table keeps only in-frame clones and is missing some. The repertoire includes 950,000 to 1,300,000 clones, about 75% of them detected once, and around 1.4% sits in the top ten. Sequenced input: memory CD4+ T cells sorted from blood. The receptors here all came from a young man in good health. Both conserved end residues are part of each CDR3. D genes are given only for firm matches. A clone size is listed for some rows: how often the clone was seen (once, few, many), or a class if it is expanded.

TRBV6-6,few,.,TRBJ1-6,TGTGCCAGCCGCCGAGACAGGAGCTCACCCCTCCACTTT,CASRRDRSSPLHF
TRBV10-1,.,.,TRBJ2-4,TGCGCCAGCAGTGAGTCGCTAGCCAAAAACATTCAGTACTTC,CASSESLAKNIQYF
TRBV5-6,.,.,TRBJ1-1,TGTGCCAGCAGCTTGGGGGACAAGAACACTGAAGCTTTCTTT,CASSLGDKNTEAFF
TRBV5-1,.,TRBD2,TRBJ2-3,TGCGCCAGCAGCTCCGGGACTAGCGGGGCCCTAGATACGCAGTATTTT,CASSSGTSGALDTQYF
TRBV4-1,few,TRBD1,TRBJ1-4,TGCGCCAGCAGCCAGATAACAGGGGTAGAAAAACTGTTTTTT,CASSQITGVEKLFF
TRBV30,.,TRBD2,TRBJ2-1,TGTGCCTGGGCCCCGGGACTAATCTACAATGAGCAGTTCTTC,CAWAPGLIYNEQFF
TRBV7-9,.,.,TRBJ1-2,TGTGCCAGCAGCTTAGGGGCAGGCTACACCTTC,CASSLGAGYTF
TRBV10-3,.,TRBD1,TRBJ1-1,TGTGCCACCACCCCAGGGGGCACTGAAGCTTTCTTT,CATTPGGTEAFF
TRBV2,once,TRBD2,TRBJ2-1,TGTGCCAGCACGGTTGAGATTGCGGGGGGAATCAGGAAGCAGTTCTTC,CASTVEIAGGIRKQFF
TRBV5-1,.,TRBD1,TRBJ1-6,TGCGCCAGCAGCTTGAGGGGACAGGGAAGCTCCTATAATTCACCCCTCCACTTT,CASSLRGQGSSYNSPLHF
TRBV11-2,.,.,TRBJ2-5,TGTGCCAGCAGCCCCCGTAGGGGCGAAAAGCGCCAAGAGACCCAGTACTTC,CASSPRRGEKRQETQYF
TRBV28,once,.,TRBJ1-5,TGTGCCAGCAGTTTAGGGGGAAGAAATCAGCCCCAGCATTTT,CASSLGGRNQPQHF
TRBV28,.,TRBD1,TRBJ1-3,TGTGCCAGCAGTTTAAGTAGGGGGCGAAGAGACACCATATATTTT,CASSLSRGRRDTIYF
TRBV5-1,.,.,TRBJ2-3,TGCGCCAGCAGCTTGGCCCCAGGGGCCGTTCCAGATACGCAGTATTTT,CASSLAPGAVPDTQYF
TRBV7-9,.,.,TRBJ2-1,TGTGCCAGCAGCTTAGTTGGGAGGTCGGGCAATGAGCAGTTCTTC,CASSLVGRSGNEQFF
TRBV28,once,.,TRBJ2-1,TGTGCCAGCAGCCCCGGACAGAGATACAATGAGCAGTTCTTC,CASSPGQRYNEQFF
TRBV4-1,.,TRBD2,TRBJ2-2,TGCGCCAGCAGCCCGACTAGCGGGGGTACGAACACCGGGGAGCTGTTTTTT,CASSPTSGGTNTGELFF
TRBV30,.,.,TRBJ2-2,TGTGCCGCAAAAGCGGAGGGGTTCACCGGGGAGCTGTTTTTT,CAAKAEGFTGELFF
TRBV18,.,.,TRBJ1-3,TGTGCCAGCTCACCGCTATCACAGGGTTTTGGAAACACCATATATTTT,CASSPLSQGFGNTIYF
TRBV18,.,.,TRBJ2-7,TGTGCCAGCTCCTTCCAACAGGCCACTGAGGGCGAGCAGTACTTC,CASSFQQATEGEQYF